What follows are 30 T cell receptor beta chains derived from one specimen sequenced in a study of beta chain features in type 1 diabetes. Points from the study as a whole: Researchers report that Type 1 diabetes patients had moderately but significantly shorter TCRB CDR3s across all four CD4+ subsets.

No cognate antigen is known for these TCRs. Reverse transcription of all isolated RNA meant that expressed TCRB transcripts were sequenced. Generated by immunoSEQ multiplex PCR, the TCRdb table keeps only in-frame clones and is missing some. The sample consists of about 250,000 clones, approximately 10% of them appearing once. The sample consisted of naive CD4+ T cells from blood. The receptors stem from a man younger than 45 with type 1 diabetes.

This clone was detected only a few times. The limits of the CDR3 on the DNA are not certain, so only TCRdb's listed CDR3 is given. The V and J genes are TRBV27 and TRBJ1-2. CDR1 and CDR2 (germline): MNHEY, SMNVEV (reference sequence). From its first to its last residue, the CDR3 has 15 amino acids. CDR3 region: CASSSSGLMGYGYTF.

Written as DNA, the CDR3 is TGCGCCAGCAGCCAAGCCCTAGCGGGGACCTACGAGCAGTACTTC. It translates to CASSQALAGTYEQYF. The chain combines TRBV4-3 with TRBJ2-7; the match to TRBD2 covers 9 bases. V lost 1 base and J lost 2; bases outside the gene matches: 3. The CDR3 is 15 amino acids. The germline CDR1 and CDR2 sequences are LGHNA and YSLEER.

This clone was counted a few times. The chain uses TRBV6-5 and TRBJ2-2; D not resolved. Trimming took 8 bases from V and 0 from J, leaving 7 bases between them. The CDR3 is 13 residues long. The germline V gene has CDR1 MNHEY and CDR2 SVGAGI. This CDR3 is CASREPNTGELFF. The CDR3 bases are TGTGCCAGCCGCGAGCCGAACACCGGGGAGCTGTTTTTT.

CDR3 in DNA: TGTGCCAGCTCAGCTACAGGGGTCCGCGAGCAGTACTTC. It is translated as CASSATGVREQYF. J is TRBJ2-7 and V is TRBV18; 7 nucleotides align to TRBD1. The CDR3 runs to 13 residues. The V segment lost 5 bases and the J segment 6 bases; nucleotides outside the gene matches: 7. Per germline, CDR1 KGHSH and CDR2 LQKENI. Variable domain in full (rest from reference TRBV18 and TRBJ2-7): NAGVMQNPRHLVRRRGQEARLRCSPMKGHSHVYWYRQLPEEGLKFMVYLQKENIIDESGMPKERFSAEFPKEGPSILRIQQVVRGDSAAYFCASSATGVREQYFGPGTRLTVT.

The chain couples TRBV5-6 to TRBJ2-1; TRBD2 agrees at 13 bases. Trimming at V came to 0 bases and at J to 9 bases, leaving 6 bases not matched to a gene. The CDR3 contains 16 residues. CDR1 SGHDT and CDR2 YYEEEE come from the germline V gene. The CDR3 nucleotides read TGTGCCAGCAGCTTGGTTACTAGCGGGGGGGCGGGTGAGCAGTTCTTC. Translating it yields CASSLVTSGGAGEQFF.

The chain uses TRBV5-1 and TRBJ1-6; a possible D gene is TRBD1 (6 bases). V lost 1 base, J lost 13 bases, and 12 bases lay in between. From germline, CDR1 is SGHRS and CDR2 YFSETQ. This CDR3 has 13 residues. CDR3 in DNA: TGCGCCAGCAGCTTGCTACAGGGCCAGCCCCTCCACTTT. It yields the protein CASSLLQGQPLHF. The entire variable domain, with the rest obtained from reference TRBV5-1 and TRBJ1-6, is as follows: KAGVTQTPRYLIKTRGQQVTLSCSPISGHRSVSWYQQTPGQGLQFLFEYFSETQRNKGNFPGRFSGRQFSNSRSEMNVSTLELGDSALYLCASSLLQGQPLHFGNGTRLTVT.

The rearrangement joins TRBV9 to TRBJ2-5; unclear D gene. The germline V gene encodes CDR1 SGDLS and CDR2 YYNGEE. V gave up 4 bases and J gave up 4 bases, with 14 bases separating them. The CDR3 consists of 14 residues. CDR3 DNA sequence: TGTGCCAGCAGCCCCCTCTCCCGCGGAGAGACCCAGTACTTC. It encodes CASSPLSRGETQYF.

J is TRBJ1-2 and V is TRBV7-8; D remains unclear. The germline gives CDR1 SGHVS, CDR2 FQNEAQ. The CDR3 contains 15 residues. The V end lost 4 bases, the J end lost 1 base, and 13 bases lay between the germline ends. CDR3 in amino acids: CASSYAGIINYGYTF. DNA for the CDR3: TGTGCCAGCAGCTACGCGGGGATTATTAACTATGGCTACACCTTC.

V is TRBV9 and J is TRBJ2-1; a possible D gene is TRBD1 (6 bases). The CDR3 covers 16 residues. Between the trimmed V and J ends, which lost 0 bases and 1 base, there was a span of 11 bases. Per germline, CDR1 SGDLS and CDR2 YYNGEE. Here the CDR3 DNA reads TGTGCCAGCAGCGTAGTTGGCAGGGGATCCTACAATGAGCAGTTCTTC. Protein product: CASSVVGRGSYNEQFF.

Remarks on this clone: Other DNA sequences within the sample encode an identical CDR3. This chain connects TRBV14 to TRBJ1-2; D unclear. This CDR3 has 13 residues. The ends were cut back, 0 bases at V and 4 bases at J, with 6 bases in the middle. Germline V CDR1 and CDR2: SGHDN, FVKESK. The CDR3 nucleotides read TGTGCCAGCAGCCAAGAAGGGAGCTATGGCTACACCTTC. Protein: CASSQEGSYGYTF.

This clone was detected only a few times. The gene calls are TRBV6-4 and TRBJ2-1; D perhaps matches TRBD2 (6 bases). V shed 4 bases and J shed 12 bases, with 19 bases lying between them. Germline CDR1 and CDR2: MRHNA and SNTAGT. The CDR3 has 14 residues. CDR3: CASSVTSQAAGQFF. As DNA, the CDR3 is TGTGCCAGCAGTGTAACTAGCCAAGCGGCAGGGCAGTTCTTC.

This clone was observed a few times. The rearrangement uses TRBV7-2 and TRBJ2-1; tentative D call: TRBD2 (5 bases). This CDR3 contains 13 residues. V was pared by 3 bases and J by 5 bases, with 8 bases between. CDR1 is SGHTA, CDR2 FQGNSA, per germline. The CDR3 spells CASSFSANNEQFF. The CDR3 nucleotides read TGTGCCAGCAGCTTTAGCGCAAACAATGAGCAGTTCTTC.

CDR3 coding DNA: TGCGCCAGCAGCCCCCTCAGCACAGATACGCAGTATTTT. Its translation is CASSPLSTDTQYF. The chain employs TRBV5-1 and TRBJ2-3; D unclear. Germline V gene sequence: CDR1 SGHRS, CDR2 YFSETQ. V was trimmed by 4 bases and J by 0 bases, leaving 6 bases between them. The CDR3 has 13 amino acids. Full variable domain (missing parts from reference TRBV5-1 and TRBJ2-3): KAGVTQTPRYLIKTRGQQVTLSCSPISGHRSVSWYQQTPGQGLQFLFEYFSETQRNKGNFPGRFSGRQFSNSRSEMNVSTLELGDSALYLCASSPLSTDTQYFGPGTRLTVL.

This clone was counted a few times. The V gene is TRBV11-2, the J gene TRBJ2-3, with 8 nucleotides matching TRBD2. This CDR3 region has 14 residues. Per the germline V gene, CDR1 is SGHAT and CDR2 is FQNNGV. J lost 1 base, V lost 5 bases, and 2 bases had no gene match. The CDR3, as DNA: TGTGCCAGCAGCACGGGACTAGGCACAGATACGCAGTATTTT. This codes for CASSTGLGTDTQYF.

The chain carries TRBV5-4 and TRBJ2-6; weak D call: TRBD1 (6 bases). Per germline, CDR1 SGHNT and CDR2 YYREEE (reference sequence). V lost 0 bases and J lost 0, with 10 bases in between. This CDR3 region has 17 residues. The CDR3 DNA follows: TGTGCCAGCAGCTTGGGGGGGACAAGCTCTGGGGCCAACGTCCTGACTTTC. Translation: CASSLGGTSSGANVLTF.

The chain uses TRBV9 and TRBJ2-1; a weak D match, TRBD2 (6 bases). The germline gives CDR1 SGDLS, CDR2 YYNGEE. CDR3 length: 13 residues. Trimming shortened V by 7 bases and J by 4 bases, and 12 bases separated the two germline ends. The CDR3 bases are TGTGCCAGCGGGGCGGGACCGTACAATGAGCAGTTCTTC. Amino acids: CASGAGPYNEQFF. Looking up the rest from reference TRBV9 and TRBJ2-1 gives the full variable domain: DSGVTQTPKHLITATGQRVTLRCSPRSGDLSVYWYQQSLDQGLQFLIQYYNGEERAKGNILERFSAQQFPDLHSELNLSSLELGDSALYFCASGAGPYNEQFFGPGTRLTVL.

J is TRBJ2-7 and V is TRBV18; tentatively, D is TRBD1 (6 bases). In germline, CDR1 is KGHSH, CDR2 LQKENI. Trimming shortened V by 3 bases and J by 7 bases, and 16 bases separated the two germline ends. The CDR3 runs to 14 residues. The CDR3 DNA follows: TGTGCCAGCTCACCGACAGGTCCCCCGAGGGAGCAGTACTTC. It yields the protein CASSPTGPPREQYF.

The V and J genes are TRBV7-2 and TRBJ2-1, with 11 bases identical to TRBD1. V trimming: 1 base; J trimming: 6 bases; junction bases outside the gene matches: 5. In germline, CDR1 is SGHTA, CDR2 FQGNSA. The CDR3 is 16 amino acids. CDR3 sequence: CASSLVGTGGLNEQFF. The CDR3 coding sequence is TGTGCCAGCAGCTTAGTAGGGACAGGGGGACTCAATGAGCAGTTCTTC.

This clone was counted between two and nine times. V gene TRBV2 combines with J gene TRBJ2-3; perhaps TRBD2 as D (6 bases). V lost 6 bases to trimming and J lost 4 bases, with 14 bases between them. CDR1 is SNHLY and CDR2 is FYNNEI in the germline V gene. This CDR3 has 14 amino acids. CDR3 loop: CASSATGVADTQYF. For the CDR3, the DNA is TGTGCCAGCAGCGCAACGGGGGTCGCAGATACGCAGTATTTT. The full variable domain, in which reference TRBV2 and TRBJ2-3 provide the parts outside the CDR3, is EPEVTQTPSHQVTQMGQEVILRCVPISNHLYFYWYRQILGQKVEFLVSFYNNEISEKSEIFDDQFSVERPDGSNFTLKIRSTKLEDSAMYFCASSATGVADTQYFGPGTRLTVL.

The genes are TRBV7-9 and TRBJ1-3, with D perhaps TRBD1 (5 bases). Trimming left V 5 bases short and J 3 bases short, with 14 bases between. Germline lookup yields CDR1 SEHNR and CDR2 FQNEAQ (reference sequence). The CDR3 length is 15 residues. The CDR3 DNA reads TGTGCCAGCAGCCGGCGACAGCCAAATGGAAACACCATATATTTT. Protein product: CASSRRQPNGNTIYF.

This rearrangement joins TRBV5-1 to TRBJ1-2, with D perhaps matching TRBD1 (5 bases). The CDR3 has 15 residues. In germline, CDR1 is SGHRS, CDR2 YFSETQ. Trimming shortened V by 1 base and J by 8 bases, and 18 bases separated the two germline ends. CDR3 sequence reads: CASSLTRGDLWGYTF. The CDR3 nucleotides are TGCGCCAGCAGCTTGACTCGGGGGGACCTGTGGGGCTACACCTTC. The whole variable domain, remainder taken from reference TRBV5-1 and TRBJ1-2, is KAGVTQTPRYLIKTRGQQVTLSCSPISGHRSVSWYQQTPGQGLQFLFEYFSETQRNKGNFPGRFSGRQFSNSRSEMNVSTLELGDSALYLCASSLTRGDLWGYTFGSGTRLTVV.

CDR3 DNA sequence: TGTGCCAGCAGCTTATTGTATCGGGTATGGCAGGGGTTGGAGACCCAGTACTTC. This gives the protein CASSLLYRVWQGLETQYF. V usage is TRBV7-9 and J usage is TRBJ2-5; D might be TRBD1 (6 bases). Germline V gene sequence: CDR1 SEHNR, CDR2 FQNEAQ (reference sequence). There are 18 residues in the CDR3. Trimming cost V 2 bases and J 5 bases, with 24 bases left between them.

This sequence joins TRBV2 and TRBJ1-5; D unclear. Deletions cut 2 bases from V and 7 bases from J, with 12 bases between. The CDR3 covers 14 residues. Germline CDR1 SNHLY, CDR2 FYNNEI. The CDR3 sequence: CASSESTGEQPQHF. CDR3 bases: TGTGCCAGCAGTGAATCTACCGGGGAACAGCCCCAGCATTTT.

Only a few counts were recorded for this clone. The chain uses TRBV9 and TRBJ2-3, with D possibly TRBD2 on 7 matching bases. CDR3 length equals 16 residues. CDR1 and CDR2 from the germline V gene are SGDLS and YYNGEE. The V and J ends lost 4 bases and 8 bases respectively, with 23 bases between them. Here the CDR3 DNA reads TGTGCCAGCAGCTCCATCGGGGGGACATATCCCCGTACGCAGTATTTT. It is translated as CASSSIGGTYPRTQYF.

The sample holds a few counts of this clone. This sequence joins TRBV9 and TRBJ1-1; 9 nucleotides match TRBD1. The CDR3 has 16 amino acids. The germline V gene encodes CDR1 SGDLS and CDR2 YYNGEE. V was clipped by 4 bases and J by 1 base; unmatched bases: 8. Here the CDR3 reads CASSPGQGTKNTEAFF. The CDR3 DNA is TGTGCCAGCAGCCCCGGACAGGGGACAAAGAACACTGAAGCTTTCTTT.

This clone has more than one count but fewer than ten. The chain links TRBV13 to TRBJ2-5; D is unclear. The tail of the sequence fits TRBJ2-7 better, so the J call may be wrong. Germline V lookup: CDR1 PRHDT, CDR2 FYEKMQ (reference sequence). This CDR3 comprises 12 residues. The CDR3 loop reads CASSFRLYEQYF. The CDR3 region has the DNA TGTGCCAGCAGCTTCCGTCTCTACGAGCAGTACTTC.

This clone has more than one count but fewer than ten. This chain joins TRBV5-1 and TRBJ2-2, with a tentative D call TRBD1 (5 bases). Germline lookup yields CDR1 SGHRS and CDR2 YFSETQ. Trimming left V 0 bases short and J 1 base short, with 7 bases between. The CDR3 consists of 15 residues. Written as DNA, the CDR3 is TGCGCCAGCAGCTTGGCAGGGAAGAACACCGGGGAGCTGTTTTTT. Translation: CASSLAGKNTGELFF.

About this clone itself: At one end the junction does not follow the germline gene, possibly because of a read error. This chain connects TRBV7-9 to TRBJ2-7, with TRBD1 matching 10 bases. CDR1 is SEHNR and CDR2 is FQNEAQ in the germline V gene (reference sequence). This CDR3 has 16 amino acids. The CDR3 DNA sequence: TGCGCCAGCAGCACAAGACAGGGGGCGGCTAGTTACGAGCAGTACTTC. This encodes CASSTRQGAASYEQYF.

The V call is TRBV18, the J call TRBJ1-1; D is unresolved. CDR1 KGHSH and CDR2 LQKENI come from the germline V gene. Deletions cut 2 bases from V and 1 base from J, with 11 bases between. The CDR3 is 15 amino acids. For the CDR3, the DNA is TGTGCCAGCTCACCAAGCCCGCTACCGAACACTGAAGCTTTCTTT. It specifies CASSPSPLPNTEAFF.

This clone has just a few counts. The gene calls are TRBV6-1 and TRBJ2-1; TRBD1 matches at 7 bases. The CDR3 length is 14 residues. V was pared by 7 bases and J by 3 bases, with 6 bases of the junction left unmatched. The germline V gene has CDR1 MNHNS and CDR2 SASEGT. The DNA for the CDR3 is TGTGCCAGCACCTTGAGACAGGGCTACAATGAGCAGTTCTTC. Its protein product is CASTLRQGYNEQFF.